This TCR beta chain was captured by sequencing in a study of tumor and adjacent non-tumor tissue in lung cancer. Whole-study context: Stage I to III disease affected some 11 men and about 5 women aged roughly 31 to 85. Each sample yielded approximately 4 million productive TCRbeta reads on average.

The library came from three nested PCR rounds adapted from ARM-PCR protocols. TCRdb processed the multiplex PCR reads anew with MiXCR; each CDR3 protein has one entry. Of roughly 75,000 distinct CDR3 sequences in the sample, approximately 80% were seen once. Per germline, CDR1 SGHAT and CDR2 FQDESV (reference sequence). This CDR3 is 17 amino acids long. Overall study findings and caveats: Higher tumor TCR diversity was associated with shorter survival.

This sample's RNA came from whole unsorted tissue. This non-tumor lung sample came from over 3 cm beyond the tumor edge. Chemotherapy-naive patients with new lung cancer underwent thoracic surgery in China, August–late 2014. Worth noting for this clonotype: What it recognizes is unknown. The junction departs from the called germline gene at one end, perhaps through a read error.

The origin of this receptor is a man between 60 and 75 years old with non-small cell lung cancer. What was sequenced was distant non-tumor lung tissue. The chain is built from TRBV11-1 and TRBJ2-2; D is possibly TRBD2 (7 bases). Written as DNA, the CDR3 is TGTGCCAGCAGCCGGACTAGAGGGGGGGCTAACACCGGGGAGCTGTTGTTT. Its translation is CASSRTRGGANTGELLF.